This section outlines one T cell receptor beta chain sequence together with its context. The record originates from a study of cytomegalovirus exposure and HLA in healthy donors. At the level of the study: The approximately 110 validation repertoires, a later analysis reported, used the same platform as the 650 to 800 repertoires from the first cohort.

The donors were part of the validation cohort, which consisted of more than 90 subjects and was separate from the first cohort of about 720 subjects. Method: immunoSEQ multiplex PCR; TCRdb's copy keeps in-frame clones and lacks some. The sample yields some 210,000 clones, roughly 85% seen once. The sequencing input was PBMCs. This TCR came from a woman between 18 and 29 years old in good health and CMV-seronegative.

The CDR3 loop is CASSEREQGNYGYTF. DNA for the CDR3: TGTGCCAGCAGTGAAAGGGAACAGGGGAACTATGGCTACACCTTC. The V call is TRBV6-1, the J call TRBJ1-2; TRBD1 matches 7 bases. Unmatched junction bases numbered 5, after V lost 2 bases and J lost 2 bases. The germline gives CDR1 MNHNS, CDR2 SASEGT. This CDR3 contains 15 residues.